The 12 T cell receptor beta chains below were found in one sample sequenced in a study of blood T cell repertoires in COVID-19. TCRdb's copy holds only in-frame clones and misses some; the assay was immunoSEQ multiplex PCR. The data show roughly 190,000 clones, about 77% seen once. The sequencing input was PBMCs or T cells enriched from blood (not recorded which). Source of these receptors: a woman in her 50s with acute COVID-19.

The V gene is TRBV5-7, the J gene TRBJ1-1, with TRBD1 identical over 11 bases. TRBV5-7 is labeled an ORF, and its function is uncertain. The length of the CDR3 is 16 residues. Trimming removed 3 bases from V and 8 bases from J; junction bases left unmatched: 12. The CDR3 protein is CASSSPRPGQGGEAFF. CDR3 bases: TGTGCCAGCAGCTCCCCTAGACCGGGACAGGGGGGGGAAGCTTTCTTT.

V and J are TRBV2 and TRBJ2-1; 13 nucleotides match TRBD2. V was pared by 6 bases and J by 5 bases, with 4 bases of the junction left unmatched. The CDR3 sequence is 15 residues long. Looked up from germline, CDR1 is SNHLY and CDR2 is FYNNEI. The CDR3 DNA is TGTGCCAGCAGCCAACTAGCGGGGGGGGACAATGAGCAGTTCTTC. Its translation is CASSQLAGGDNEQFF.

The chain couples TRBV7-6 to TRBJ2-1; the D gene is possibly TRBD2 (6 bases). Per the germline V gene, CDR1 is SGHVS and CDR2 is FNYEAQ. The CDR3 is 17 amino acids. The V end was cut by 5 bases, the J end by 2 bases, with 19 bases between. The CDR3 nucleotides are TGTGCCAGCAGCCCGGTGGTTGTCGGGGGTCCCTACAATGAGCAGTTCTTC. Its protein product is CASSPVVVGGPYNEQFF.

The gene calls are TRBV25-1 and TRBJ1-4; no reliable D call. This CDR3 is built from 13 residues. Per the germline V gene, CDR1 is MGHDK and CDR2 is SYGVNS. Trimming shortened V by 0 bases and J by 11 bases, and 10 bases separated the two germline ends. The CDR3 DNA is TGTGCCAGCAGTGAATATAGAGGCTTTAAACTGTTTTTT. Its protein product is CASSEYRGFKLFF.

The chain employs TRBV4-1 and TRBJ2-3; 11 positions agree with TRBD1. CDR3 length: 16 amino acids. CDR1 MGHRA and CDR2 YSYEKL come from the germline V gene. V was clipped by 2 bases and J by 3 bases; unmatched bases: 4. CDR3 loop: CASSQSGTGGTDTQYF. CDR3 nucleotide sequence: TGCGCCAGCAGCCAATCCGGGACAGGGGGGACAGATACGCAGTATTTT.

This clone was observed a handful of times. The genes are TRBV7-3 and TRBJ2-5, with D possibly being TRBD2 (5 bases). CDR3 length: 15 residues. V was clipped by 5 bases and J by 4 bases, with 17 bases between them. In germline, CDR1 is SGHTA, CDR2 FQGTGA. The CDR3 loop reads CASSLTPGMGETQYF. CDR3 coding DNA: TGTGCCAGCAGCCTCACACCGGGAATGGGAGAGACCCAGTACTTC.

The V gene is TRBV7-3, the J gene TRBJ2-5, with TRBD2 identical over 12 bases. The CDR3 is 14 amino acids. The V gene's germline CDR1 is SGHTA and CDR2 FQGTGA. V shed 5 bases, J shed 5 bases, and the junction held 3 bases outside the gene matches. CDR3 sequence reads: CASSPSGGAETQYF. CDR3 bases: TGTGCCAGCAGCCCTAGCGGGGGGGCGGAGACCCAGTACTTC. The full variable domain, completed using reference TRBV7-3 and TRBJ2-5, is GAGVSQTPSNKVTEKGKYVELRCDPISGHTALYWYRQSLGQGPEFLIYFQGTGAADDSGLPNDRFFAVRPEGSVSTLKIQRTERGDSAVYLCASSPSGGAETQYFGPGTRLLVL.

CDR3 DNA sequence: TGTGCCAGCAGCCGCTTGGGGGGGAGGACTAATGAAAAACTGTTTTTT. It specifies CASSRLGGRTNEKLFF. The chain employs TRBV11-2 and TRBJ1-4, with D maybe TRBD1 (5 bases). This CDR3 is built from 16 residues. Germline V gene data show CDR1 as SGHAT and CDR2 as FQNNGV. The germline V and J ends were trimmed by 5 bases and 2 bases, with 15 bases remaining between them.

CDR3 loop: CASSLGTGSYEQYV. CDR3 nucleotides: TGTGCCAGCAGCTTAGGGACAGGATCCTACGAGCAGTACGTC. The V gene is TRBV11-2, the J gene TRBJ2-7; TRBD1 matches 7 bases. Trimming removed 1 base from V and 1 base from J; junction bases left unmatched: 1. There are 14 residues in the CDR3. Per germline, CDR1 SGHAT and CDR2 FQNNGV.

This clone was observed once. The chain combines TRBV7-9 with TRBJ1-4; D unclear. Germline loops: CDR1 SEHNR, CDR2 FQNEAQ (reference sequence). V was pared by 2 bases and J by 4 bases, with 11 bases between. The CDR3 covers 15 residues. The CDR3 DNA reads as TGTGCCAGCAGCTTAACGAGAGGCAGTAATGAAAAACTGTTTTTT. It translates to CASSLTRGSNEKLFF.

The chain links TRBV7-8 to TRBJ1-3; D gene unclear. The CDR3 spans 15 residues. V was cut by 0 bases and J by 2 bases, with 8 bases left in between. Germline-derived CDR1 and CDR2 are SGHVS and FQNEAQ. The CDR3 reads CASSLAAGTGNTIYF. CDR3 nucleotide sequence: TGTGCCAGCAGCTTAGCAGCGGGAACTGGAAACACCATATATTTT.

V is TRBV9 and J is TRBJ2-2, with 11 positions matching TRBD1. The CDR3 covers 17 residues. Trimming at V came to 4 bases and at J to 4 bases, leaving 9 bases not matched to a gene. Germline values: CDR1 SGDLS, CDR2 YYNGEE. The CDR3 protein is CASSPTGTGGPTGELFF. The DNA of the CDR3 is TGTGCCAGCAGCCCAACCGGGACAGGGGGACCCACCGGGGAGCTGTTTTTT.